This TCR beta chain originates from a study of blood T cell repertoires in COVID-19. Trimming took 2 bases from V and 6 from J; bases not matched to a gene: 10. Per the germline V gene, CDR1 is SNHLY and CDR2 is FYNNEI. This CDR3 region has 17 residues. TCRdb's copy holds only in-frame clones and misses some; the assay was immunoSEQ multiplex PCR. The sample yields roughly 350,000 clones, around 87% seen once. The receptor was derived from a woman between 45 and 65 years old with COVID-19, enrolled during active disease. The sequenced sample consisted of peripheral blood. V and J are TRBV2 and TRBJ2-3; TRBD2 agrees at 11 bases. In nucleotides, the CDR3 is TGTGCCAGCAGTGAAACCGTTAGCGGGAGGGCCCCTGATACGCAGTATTTT. It yields the protein CASSETVSGRAPDTQYF.